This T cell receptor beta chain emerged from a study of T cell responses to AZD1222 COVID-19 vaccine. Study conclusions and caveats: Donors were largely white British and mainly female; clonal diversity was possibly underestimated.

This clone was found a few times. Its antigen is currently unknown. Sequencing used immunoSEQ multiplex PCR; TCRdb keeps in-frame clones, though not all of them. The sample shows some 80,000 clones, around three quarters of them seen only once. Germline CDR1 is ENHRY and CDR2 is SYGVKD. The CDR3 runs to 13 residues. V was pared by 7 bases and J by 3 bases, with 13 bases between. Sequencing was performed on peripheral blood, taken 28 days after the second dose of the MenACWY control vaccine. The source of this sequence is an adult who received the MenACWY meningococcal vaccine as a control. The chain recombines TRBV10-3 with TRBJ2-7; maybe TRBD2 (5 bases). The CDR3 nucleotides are TGTGCCATCAAATCGTGGGAGAACTACGAGCAGTACTTC. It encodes CAIKSWENYEQYF.